These 30 T cell receptor beta chains were sequenced from one sample in a study of blood T cell repertoires in COVID-19. The data were produced by immunoSEQ multiplex PCR, yet TCRdb's version contains in-frame clones alone and is incomplete. The sample records roughly 180,000 clones, 87% being singletons. The specimen sequenced was PBMCs or T cells enriched from blood (not recorded which). The receptors originated from a woman aged 30 to 39 who had recovered from COVID-19.

This clone was seen only once. J is TRBJ2-1 and V is TRBV5-6; the match to TRBD2 covers 9 bases. V lost 5 bases to trimming and J lost 6 bases; unmatched junction nucleotides: 9. Germline loops: CDR1 SGHDT, CDR2 YYEEEE. This CDR3 is 15 amino acids long. In nucleotides, the CDR3 is TGTGCCAGCAGTATCGGGCTAGCGGGAATCAATGAGCAGTTCTTC. Translated, it gives CASSIGLAGINEQFF.

V is TRBV4-2 and J is TRBJ1-1; no definite D call. The length of the CDR3 is 13 residues. In germline, CDR1 is LGHNA, CDR2 YNFKEQ. Trimming stripped 3 bases from V and 5 bases from J, with 10 bases between. CDR3 sequence (DNA): TGTGCCAGCAGCCAGAACTCCGGGACTGAAGCTTTCTTT. Its protein product is CASSQNSGTEAFF.

This clone was seen just once. The rearrangement joins TRBV30 to TRBJ1-6; maybe TRBD1 (6 bases). There are 14 residues in the CDR3. Trimming removed 4 bases from V and 6 bases from J, with 13 bases in between. Germline V CDR1 and CDR2: GTSNPN, SVGIG (reference sequence). Written as DNA, the CDR3 is TGTGCCTGGAACAAGGACAGTTTTAATTCACCCCTCCACTTT. It translates to CAWNKDSFNSPLHF.

This sequence joins TRBV7-8 and TRBJ1-1, with D possibly TRBD1 on 5 matching bases. The V end was cut by 1 base, the J end by 6 bases, with 15 bases between. The CDR3 is made up of 15 amino acids. Germline CDR1 reads SGHVS; CDR2 reads FQNEAQ. CDR3 coding DNA: TGTGCCAGCAGCTTAGAGTTCGGGGGTAGGGCTGAAGCTTTCTTT. This codes for CASSLEFGGRAEAFF.

This clone was seen only a few times. The chain links TRBV30 to TRBJ1-5; tentatively, D is TRBD1 (6 bases). Germline V lookup: CDR1 GTSNPN, CDR2 SVGIG (reference sequence). Trimming removed 1 base from V and 0 bases from J, with 10 bases in between. CDR3 length: 15 residues. In DNA, the CDR3 is TGTGCCTGGAGTGAGGGGACATATAGCAATCAGCCCCAGCATTTT. As protein: CAWSEGTYSNQPQHF.

The chain combines TRBV5-1 with TRBJ1-1; 9 bases line up with TRBD1. Germline V gene data show CDR1 as SGHRS and CDR2 as YFSETQ. Losses at the gene ends were 6 bases for V and 0 bases for J; bases not matched to a gene: 15. This CDR3 has 18 residues. For the CDR3, the DNA is TGCGCCAGCACCGCTAAAACCGGGACAGGGTACATGAACACTGAAGCTTTCTTT. The encoded protein is CASTAKTGTGYMNTEAFF.

J is TRBJ1-2 and V is TRBV12-3 or TRBV12-4; tentatively, D is TRBD1 (6 bases). The CDR3 loop spans 13 amino acids. Deletions cut 6 bases from V and 2 bases from J, with 10 bases between. The CDR3 spells CASSLQGNYGYTF. Written as DNA, the CDR3 is TGTGCCAGCAGCCTTCAGGGGAACTATGGCTACACCTTC.

The chain links TRBV19 to TRBJ2-2, with TRBD1 matching over 12 bases. V lost 3 bases to trimming and J lost 1 base; unmatched junction nucleotides: 6. The CDR3 is made up of 18 amino acids. Germline V gene lookup returns CDR1 LNHDA and CDR2 SQIVND (reference sequence). This CDR3 is CASSIPGQGARNTGELFF. CDR3 DNA sequence: TGTGCCAGTAGTATTCCGGGACAGGGGGCCCGGAACACCGGGGAGCTGTTTTTT.

The V call is TRBV27, the J call TRBJ1-4, with 9 bases fitting TRBD1. CDR1 is MNHEY and CDR2 is SMNVEV in the germline V gene (reference sequence). CDR3 length: 14 amino acids. V lost 6 bases and J lost 7; bases outside the gene matches: 6. CDR3 sequence (DNA): TGTGCCAGCAGAAGGACAGGGGCCAGTGAAAAACTGTTTTTT. This encodes CASRRTGASEKLFF. The full variable domain, with the rest looked up from reference TRBV27 and TRBJ1-4, is EAQVTQNPRYLITVTGKKLTVTCSQNMNHEYMSWYRQDPGLGLRQIYYSMNVEVTDKGDVPEGYKVSRKEKRNFPLILESPSPNQTSLYFCASRRTGASEKLFFGSGTQLSVL.

CDR3 DNA: TGTGCCAGCAGTTGGGGACAGGGAAGGGTTACAGATACGCAGTATTTT. It codes for CASSWGQGRVTDTQYF. The chain couples TRBV6-5 to TRBJ2-3, with 9 bases that match TRBD1. CDR3 length equals 16 residues. V dropped 4 bases and J dropped 3; count of bases not matched to a gene: 8. The germline CDR1 and CDR2 sequences are MNHEY and SVGAGI.

The genes are TRBV6-5 and TRBJ1-1; 7 bases agree with TRBD1. CDR1 is MNHEY and CDR2 is SVGAGI in the germline V gene. This CDR3 spans 13 amino acids. V was pared by 6 bases and J by 3 bases, with 4 bases of the junction left unmatched. The CDR3: CASRSGQYTEAFF. The CDR3 region has the DNA TGTGCCAGCAGGTCGGGACAGTACACTGAAGCTTTCTTT.

The chain links TRBV19 to TRBJ1-5, with D maybe TRBD1 (6 bases). Trimming took off 1 base at V and 4 bases at J, with 17 bases between the two ends. The CDR3 runs to 17 residues. CDR1 is LNHDA and CDR2 is SQIVND in the germline V gene (reference sequence). CDR3 amino acids: CASSIGAHRERNQPQHF. CDR3 sequence (DNA): TGTGCCAGTAGTATAGGAGCCCACAGGGAGAGGAATCAGCCCCAGCATTTT.

The chain recombines TRBV2 with TRBJ1-1; D possibly corresponds to TRBD1 (6 bases). Trimming left V 4 bases short and J 1 base short, with 13 bases between. Germline loops: CDR1 SNHLY, CDR2 FYNNEI. The CDR3 has 15 amino acids. The CDR3 is CASSAAGAKNTEAFF. CDR3 DNA: TGTGCCAGCAGTGCCGCAGGGGCCAAGAACACTGAAGCTTTCTTT.

This clone has more than one count but fewer than ten. The rearrangement joins TRBV7-6 to TRBJ1-6; D is possibly TRBD1 (5 bases). The germline V and J ends were trimmed by 10 bases and 5 bases, with 18 bases remaining between them. Germline-derived CDR1 and CDR2 are SGHVS and FNYEAQ. This CDR3 has 15 residues. The chain's CDR3 is CATLERGFHNSPLHF. DNA of the CDR3: TGTGCCACCTTAGAAAGGGGATTTCATAATTCACCCCTCCACTTT.

This clone was seen a single time. The chain links TRBV19 to TRBJ2-3, with TRBD2 matching 7 bases. Germline CDR1 LNHDA, CDR2 SQIVND (reference sequence). CDR3 length: 14 amino acids. J was trimmed by 0 bases and V by 8 bases; bases with no gene match: 5. The CDR3 DNA follows: TGTGCCAGTCGGTGGGAGGGGAGCACAGATACGCAGTATTTT. This encodes CASRWEGSTDTQYF. Looking up the rest from reference TRBV19 and TRBJ2-3 gives the full variable domain: DGGITQSPKYLFRKEGQNVTLSCEQNLNHDAMYWYRQDPGQGLRLIYYSQIVNDFQKGDIAEGYSVSREKKESFPLTVTSAQKNPTAFYLCASRWEGSTDTQYFGPGTRLTVL.

The chain is built from TRBV30 and TRBJ1-4, with D hard to call. With 2 bases removed from V and 4 bases from J, the gap between germline ends came to 8 bases. The germline V gene has CDR1 GTSNPN and CDR2 SVGIG (reference sequence). The CDR3 is made up of 13 amino acids. CDR3 sequence: CAWSPGNNEKLFF. CDR3 in DNA: TGTGCCTGGAGTCCGGGGAATAATGAAAAACTGTTTTTT.

The chain employs TRBV11-2 and TRBJ1-2; D remains unclear. Per germline, CDR1 SGHAT and CDR2 FQNNGV. With 5 bases removed from V and 2 bases from J, the gap between germline ends came to 12 bases. The CDR3 is made up of 14 amino acids. CDR3 region: CASSRRRENYGYTF. CDR3 bases: TGTGCCAGCAGCCGCCGGAGGGAGAACTATGGCTACACCTTC.

The CDR3: CASSDLNQPQHF. In nucleotides, the CDR3 is TGTGCCAGCAGTGACTTAAATCAGCCCCAGCATTTT. The chain links TRBV6-6 to TRBJ1-5; no clear D. The V end lost 5 bases, the J end lost 4 bases, and 6 bases lay between the germline ends. Per germline, CDR1 MNHNY and CDR2 SVGAGI (reference sequence). This CDR3 is 12 amino acids long.

CDR3 in DNA: TGTGCCAGCAGTGGGGACACCCATAATTCACCCCTCCACTTT. This translates into CASSGDTHNSPLHF. The chain couples TRBV2 to TRBJ1-6, with D maybe TRBD1 (6 bases). CDR3 length equals 14 residues. Germline V gives CDR1 SNHLY, CDR2 FYNNEI. Trimming removed 4 bases at V and 5 bases at J, with 9 bases between.

The CDR3 DNA sequence: TGTGCCAGCAACGGACAGGGGGACTCCTACGAGCAGTACTTC. Protein sequence: CASNGQGDSYEQYF. The chain recombines TRBV28 with TRBJ2-7; 10 bases are a match to TRBD1. CDR1 MDHEN and CDR2 SYDVKM come from the germline V gene. The CDR3 contains 14 residues. The V gene end was trimmed by 7 bases and the J gene end by 0 bases; junction bases not matched to a gene: 3.

The rearrangement uses TRBV18 and TRBJ2-7; perhaps TRBD2 as D (6 bases). The length of the CDR3 is 13 residues. V lost 3 bases and J lost 6, with 12 bases in between. Germline lookup yields CDR1 KGHSH and CDR2 LQKENI. The CDR3 spells CASSPASRGEQYF. CDR3 nucleotide sequence: TGTGCCAGCTCACCGGCCTCGCGGGGCGAGCAGTACTTC.

This chain uses TRBV2 with TRBJ1-3; D gene ambiguous. The CDR3 runs 13 residues. Germline V gene data show CDR1 as SNHLY and CDR2 as FYNNEI. V dropped 9 bases and J dropped 1 base, with 10 bases sitting between them. In DNA, the CDR3 is TGTGCCAGATCCGGGGTGTCTGGAAACACCATATATTTT. It is translated as CARSGVSGNTIYF.

The J gene is TRBJ2-1, the V gene TRBV5-6; 8 nucleotides match TRBD2. V dropped 4 bases and J dropped 0; count of bases not matched to a gene: 6. The CDR3 is 16 amino acids. Looked up from germline, CDR1 is SGHDT and CDR2 is YYEEEE. In DNA, the CDR3 is TGTGCCAGCAGCCGGAGTAGCGGGGTCTCCTACAATGAGCAGTTCTTC. It specifies CASSRSSGVSYNEQFF.

In this sample, this clone turned up many times. The V call is TRBV14, the J call TRBJ2-7; 13 bases are a match to TRBD2. CDR3 size: 15 residues. The germline V gene has CDR1 SGHDN and CDR2 FVKESK. V lost 1 base, J lost 9 bases, and 6 bases stayed unmatched. The DNA of the CDR3 is TGTGCCAGCAGCCAAGTCACTAGCGGGAGGGGGGCGCAGTACTTC. It translates to CASSQVTSGRGAQYF.

The rearrangement links TRBV27 to TRBJ2-7; D remains unclear. V was trimmed by 0 bases and J by 5 bases, leaving 14 bases between them. Germline V gene sequence: CDR1 MNHEY, CDR2 SMNVEV (reference sequence). This CDR3 is built from 15 residues. For the CDR3, the DNA is TGTGCCAGCAGTTTATCTCCGCGGCAGCTCCACGAGCAGTACTTC. Protein: CASSLSPRQLHEQYF.

The rearrangement links TRBV24-1 to TRBJ2-5; 7 bases are a match to TRBD1. This CDR3 contains 13 residues. V shed 4 bases, J shed 5 bases, and the junction held 3 bases outside the gene matches. Germline V lookup: CDR1 KGHDR, CDR2 SFDVKD. The chain's CDR3 is CATSESRGETQYF. DNA for the CDR3: TGTGCCACCAGTGAGTCCAGGGGGGAGACCCAGTACTTC.

The chain is built from TRBV21-1 and TRBJ2-1; the table's D call TRBD2 went unverified against the DNA. TRBV21-1 is a pseudogene. The CDR3 spans 17 residues. CDR3: CASSKGALAGGRNEQFF. In DNA, the CDR3 is TGTGCCAGCAGCAAAGGGGCTCTAGCGGGAGGGCGGAATGAGCAGTTCTTC.

The V gene is TRBV5-4, the J gene TRBJ1-5; 7 bases are shared with TRBD1. Germline V gene sequence: CDR1 SGHNT, CDR2 YYREEE (reference sequence). V dropped 0 bases and J dropped 5; count of bases not matched to a gene: 5. This CDR3 contains 15 residues. The CDR3, as DNA: TGTGCCAGCAGCTTGGGTACAGGGGTGGATCAGCCCCAGCATTTT. Translation: CASSLGTGVDQPQHF. The variable domain in full, completed from reference TRBV5-4 and TRBJ1-5, reads ETGVTQSPTHLIKTRGQQVTLRCSSQSGHNTVSWYQQALGQGPQFIFQYYREEENGRGNFPPRFSGLQFPNYSSELNVNALELDDSALYLCASSLGTGVDQPQHFGDGTRLSIL.

This chain joins TRBV6-5 and TRBJ1-1; possibly TRBD1 for D (6 bases). The CDR3 length is 15 residues. Trimming took 4 bases from V and 1 from J, leaving 13 bases between them. CDR1 is MNHEY and CDR2 is SVGAGI in the germline V gene. The CDR3 DNA sequence: TGTGCCAGCAGTTGGACGGGACAAAAGAACACTGAAGCTTTCTTT. Encoded protein: CASSWTGQKNTEAFF.

The chain employs TRBV5-6 and TRBJ1-2; D perhaps matches TRBD1 (6 bases). The V and J ends lost 2 bases and 0 bases respectively, with 14 bases between them. Germline V gene lookup returns CDR1 SGHDT and CDR2 YYEEEE. CDR3 size: 16 residues. CDR3 loop: CASSLAVRTANYGYTF. CDR3 sequence (DNA): TGTGCCAGCAGCTTAGCCGTTAGGACAGCTAACTATGGCTACACCTTC.